The 25 T cell receptor beta chains presented below share a single source sample, sequenced in a study of untreated major depressive disorder. Only in-frame clones appear in the TCRdb table, and some are missing; sequencing was by immunoSEQ multiplex PCR. The sample has 21,000 or so clones; about 93% are singletons. The sequencing sample was made of CD4+ T cells from PBMCs. The receptor set was obtained from a man aged 30 to 45 in good health.

J is TRBJ1-2 and V is TRBV27, with D maybe TRBD1 (5 bases). The V gene lost 9 bases and the J gene lost 0 bases, with 17 bases spanning the gap. Per germline, CDR1 MNHEY and CDR2 SMNVEV (reference sequence). This CDR3 is 15 amino acids long. The CDR3 DNA reads TGTGCCAGTTCAAGGGGACTTGGGACTAACTATGGCTACACCTTC. Translating gives CASSRGLGTNYGYTF.

This chain uses TRBV30 with TRBJ1-2, with D unclear. The length of the CDR3 is 13 residues. V gave up 4 bases and J gave up 6 bases, with 15 bases separating them. The germline gives CDR1 GTSNPN, CDR2 SVGIG (reference sequence). CDR3 region: CAWTPGPKDGYTF. The CDR3 DNA follows: TGTGCCTGGACACCGGGCCCCAAGGATGGCTACACCTTC.

This clone was picked up one time. V usage is TRBV5-4 and J usage is TRBJ1-2, with D possibly TRBD1 on 5 matching bases. The CDR3 extends over 15 amino acids. The V end was cut by 0 bases, the J end by 8 bases, with 17 bases between. The germline CDR1 and CDR2 sequences are SGHNT and YYREEE (reference sequence). CDR3 sequence: CASSLVAGPLGGYTF. DNA for the CDR3: TGTGCCAGCAGCTTGGTGGCAGGGCCGCTCGGAGGCTACACCTTC.

This chain connects TRBV19 to TRBJ1-2; tentatively, D is TRBD1 (6 bases). CDR1 is LNHDA and CDR2 is SQIVND in the germline V gene (reference sequence). The CDR3 totals 15 residues. V dropped 4 bases and J dropped 2 bases, with 14 bases sitting between them. This chain's CDR3 is CASSTDTGRNYGYTF. As DNA, the CDR3 is TGTGCCAGTAGTACTGACACAGGGAGGAACTATGGCTACACCTTC. Filled out from reference TRBV19 and TRBJ1-2, the complete variable domain reads DGGITQSPKYLFRKEGQNVTLSCEQNLNHDAMYWYRQDPGQGLRLIYYSQIVNDFQKGDIAEGYSVSREKKESFPLTVTSAQKNPTAFYLCASSTDTGRNYGYTFGSGTRLTVV.

The chain recombines TRBV19 with TRBJ2-7; 10 nucleotides match TRBD1. CDR1 is LNHDA, CDR2 SQIVND, per germline (reference sequence). The CDR3 consists of 12 residues. V lost 10 bases to trimming and J lost 6 bases; unmatched junction nucleotides: 6. CDR3 protein: CATKTGGSEQYF. The CDR3 DNA reads as TGTGCCACCAAGACAGGGGGCAGCGAGCAGTACTTC.

The rearrangement uses TRBV7-6 and TRBJ2-3, with D perhaps matching TRBD2 (7 bases). V was cut by 4 bases and J by 2 bases, with 13 bases left in between. Looked up from germline, CDR1 is SGHVS and CDR2 is FNYEAQ. There are 15 residues in the CDR3. This CDR3 reads CASSSWGGDTDTQYF. As DNA, the CDR3 is TGTGCCAGCAGCTCGTGGGGGGGCGACACAGATACGCAGTATTTT.

V usage is TRBV9 and J usage is TRBJ2-2, with TRBD2 identical over 11 bases. The germline V gene has CDR1 SGDLS and CDR2 YYNGEE. The CDR3 covers 17 residues. Trimming at V came to 4 bases and at J to 3 bases, leaving 8 bases not matched to a gene. The CDR3 loop is CASSSGTSGYHTGELFF. Written as DNA, the CDR3 is TGTGCCAGCAGCTCCGGGACTAGCGGTTACCACACCGGGGAGCTGTTTTTT.

V gene TRBV7-2 combines with J gene TRBJ2-4; maybe TRBD1 (6 bases). The CDR3 has 16 residues. The V gene lost 5 bases and the J gene lost 2 bases, with 16 bases spanning the gap. Per germline, CDR1 SGHTA and CDR2 FQGNSA. CDR3 nucleotide sequence: TGTGCCAGCAGCGCAATCCTACAGGGCCCCAAAAACATTCAGTACTTC. Translation gives CASSAILQGPKNIQYF.

This clone was detected once. The chain uses TRBV5-1 and TRBJ2-2; 7 nucleotides align to TRBD1. The V segment lost 4 bases and the J segment 4 bases; nucleotides outside the gene matches: 4. The CDR3 loop spans 14 amino acids. Germline V gene lookup returns CDR1 SGHRS and CDR2 YFSETQ. For the CDR3, the DNA is TGCGCCAGCAGCAAGGGACAGTCCACCGGGGAGCTGTTTTTT. Protein product: CASSKGQSTGELFF.

The CDR3 spells CASSFMPVGSGNTIYF. The CDR3 DNA is TGTGCCAGCAGCTTCATGCCCGTGGGCTCTGGAAACACCATATATTTT. The chain carries TRBV7-9 and TRBJ1-3; the D is unclear. V was cut by 3 bases and J by 0 bases, with 12 bases left in between. The CDR3 runs 16 residues. The germline V gene encodes CDR1 SEHNR and CDR2 FQNEAQ (reference sequence). The complete variable domain, with remaining parts taken from reference TRBV7-9 and TRBJ1-3, reads DTGVSQNPRHKITKRGQNVTFRCDPISEHNRLYWYRQTLGQGPEFLTYFQNEAQLEKSRLLSDRFSAERPKGSFSTLEIQRTEQGDSAMYLCASSFMPVGSGNTIYFGEGSWLTVV.

V usage is TRBV5-6 and J usage is TRBJ1-1; unclear D gene. This CDR3 region has 12 residues. Trimming stripped 3 bases from V and 1 base from J, with 4 bases between. Per germline, CDR1 SGHDT and CDR2 YYEEEE. The CDR3 spells CASSWGNTEAFF. The DNA of the CDR3 is TGTGCCAGCAGCTGGGGGAACACTGAAGCTTTCTTT.

This chain uses TRBV18 with TRBJ2-5; no reliable D call. This CDR3 has 13 amino acids. Germline lookup yields CDR1 KGHSH and CDR2 LQKENI. Between the trimmed V and J ends, which lost 0 bases and 4 bases, there was a span of 6 bases. The CDR3 DNA reads TGTGCCAGCTCACCACCGAGCGCAGAGACCCAGTACTTC. Translated: CASSPPSAETQYF.

This sequence joins TRBV6-5 and TRBJ1-1; a weak D match, TRBD1 (6 bases). Per germline, CDR1 MNHEY and CDR2 SVGAGI. The CDR3 totals 15 residues. Trimming cost V 5 bases and J 0 bases, with 13 bases left between them. The CDR3 protein is CASSLTGSMNTEAFF. As DNA, the CDR3 is TGTGCCAGCAGTCTAACAGGGTCCATGAACACTGAAGCTTTCTTT.

The rearrangement links TRBV5-1 to TRBJ1-4; D uncertain. The V gene lost 0 bases and the J gene lost 0 bases, with 9 bases spanning the gap. The CDR3 runs to 16 residues. The germline V gene encodes CDR1 SGHRS and CDR2 YFSETQ. The CDR3 loop reads CASSLAGAATNEKLFF. In nucleotides, the CDR3 is TGCGCCAGCAGCTTGGCCGGCGCAGCAACTAATGAAAAACTGTTTTTT.

This sequence joins TRBV6-5 and TRBJ2-5; TRBD1 aligns across 7 bases. The CDR3 has 15 residues. Per the germline V gene, CDR1 is MNHEY and CDR2 is SVGAGI. Germline trimming cut 2 bases from V and 1 base from J; bases unmatched to any gene: 4. CDR3 nucleotide sequence: TGTGCCAGCAGTTACCGGGGACAGAGCCAAGAGACCCAGTACTTC. This translates into CASSYRGQSQETQYF.

The chain couples TRBV29-1 to TRBJ2-1, with 7 positions matching TRBD2. The length of the CDR3 is 12 residues. Losses at the gene ends were 7 bases for V and 9 bases for J; bases not matched to a gene: 9. Germline lookup yields CDR1 SQVTM and CDR2 ANQGSEA. The CDR3 region has the DNA TGCAGCGGAGGAGGGGAGGGCCGTGAGCAGTTCTTC. This translates into CSGGGEGREQFF.

The chain links TRBV9 to TRBJ2-1; a weak D match, TRBD2 (6 bases). This CDR3 comprises 14 residues. The V end was cut by 2 bases, the J end by 1 base, with 7 bases between. Germline-derived CDR1 and CDR2 are SGDLS and YYNGEE. CDR3 coding DNA: TGTGCCAGCAGCGTGGGGACTTCCTACAATGAGCAGTTCTTC. Amino acid sequence: CASSVGTSYNEQFF.

The chain employs TRBV28 and TRBJ2-2, with D unresolved. The V and J ends lost 2 bases and 2 bases respectively, with 3 bases between them. The length of the CDR3 is 13 residues. From germline, CDR1 is MDHEN and CDR2 SYDVKM. CDR3 amino acids: CASSLSNTGELFF. CDR3 bases: TGTGCCAGCAGTTTAAGTAACACCGGGGAGCTGTTTTTT.

This clone was seen a single time. This chain links TRBV2 with TRBJ1-5, with D possibly TRBD1 on 6 matching bases. Deletions cut 7 bases from V and 3 bases from J, with 10 bases between. The CDR3 covers 13 residues. Germline V gene data show CDR1 as SNHLY and CDR2 as FYNNEI. The CDR3 loop is CASKRDNNQPQHF. CDR3 nucleotides: TGTGCCAGCAAGCGGGACAACAATCAGCCCCAGCATTTT.

The chain links TRBV11-2 to TRBJ1-1; a weak D match, TRBD1 (6 bases). Germline loops: CDR1 SGHAT, CDR2 FQNNGV. This CDR3 is built from 15 residues. Trimming removed 5 bases from V and 2 bases from J, with 15 bases in between. The CDR3, as DNA: TGTGCCAGCAGCGCGACGGGACACCTAAACACTGAAGCTTTCTTT. It translates to CASSATGHLNTEAFF. The full variable domain, in which reference TRBV11-2 and TRBJ1-1 provide the parts outside the CDR3, is EAGVAQSPRYKIIEKRQSVAFWCNPISGHATLYWYQQILGQGPKLLIQFQNNGVVDDSQLPKDRFSAERLKGVDSTLKIQPAKLEDSAVYLCASSATGHLNTEAFFGQGTRLTVV.

The chain carries TRBV7-2 and TRBJ1-5; tentative D call: TRBD1 (6 bases). Germline V gene data show CDR1 as SGHTA and CDR2 as FQGNSA. V lost 0 bases, J lost 7 bases, and 13 bases lay in between. The CDR3 covers 15 residues. CDR3 DNA sequence: TGTGCCAGCAGCTTAGCAGGGGGGGCAAACCAGCCCCAGCATTTT. This codes for CASSLAGGANQPQHF.

J is TRBJ2-7 and V is TRBV6-5; TRBD1 aligns across 9 bases. Germline V gene lookup returns CDR1 MNHEY and CDR2 SVGAGI. V lost 3 bases and J lost 3; bases outside the gene matches: 9. This CDR3 has 16 residues. The CDR3 region is CASSYSTGQGDYEQYF. The CDR3 DNA follows: TGTGCCAGCAGTTATTCGACGGGACAGGGCGACTACGAGCAGTACTTC.

This chain uses TRBV6-1 with TRBJ1-4; tentatively, D is TRBD1 (5 bases). V was clipped by 4 bases and J by 5 bases, with 14 bases between them. From germline, CDR1 is MNHNS and CDR2 SASEGT. CDR3 size: 15 residues. CDR3 region: CASSAPGRGNEKLFF. The DNA for the CDR3 is TGTGCCAGCAGTGCCCCGGGACGGGGGAATGAAAAACTGTTTTTT.

The V call is TRBV11-2, the J call TRBJ2-1; D is unclear. The CDR3 is 15 amino acids. Per the germline V gene, CDR1 is SGHAT and CDR2 is FQNNGV. Trimming removed 1 base at V and 0 bases at J, with 7 bases between. The CDR3 region is CASSLGGSSYNEQFF. CDR3 sequence (DNA): TGTGCCAGCAGCTTAGGGGGTAGCTCCTACAATGAGCAGTTCTTC.

The J gene is TRBJ2-7, the V gene TRBV30, with D perhaps matching TRBD2 (5 bases). Trimming pared 2 bases from V and 7 bases from J, leaving 12 bases between. The CDR3 is made up of 12 amino acids. Germline V gene lookup returns CDR1 GTSNPN and CDR2 SVGIG (reference sequence). CDR3 nucleotide sequence: TGTGCCTGGAGTTACGGGGTTGGGGAGCAGTACTTC. Translation: CAWSYGVGEQYF.